This T cell receptor (beta chain) was documented in a study of beta chain features in type 1 diabetes (dated 2018 in TCRdb). In the study overall: No differences in mean age, gender distribution, total cell number or subset yield were found between patients and healthy donors. A total of roughly 98,000,000 sorted cells were examined across all samples, and RNA yield correlated strongly with the number of cells per subset. Whereas all 28 donors provided naive and central memory subsets, regulatory and stem cell-like memory subsets were isolated from just 8 patients and roughly 8 healthy donors. The study compared the TCRB repertoires of sorted circulating CD4+ T cell subsets in recently diagnosed type 1 diabetes patients with those in matched healthy donors.

This clone was seen a few times. There is no known antigen for this receptor. Base qualities are not at hand, and no much larger clone is one base apart. The entire amount of isolated RNA was reverse transcribed using the High Capacity cDNA Reverse Transcription Kit, so the sequenced TCRB transcripts were expressed ones. Naive, central memory and regulatory T cell samples underwent deep immunoSEQ sequencing, averaging about 3.57 million total reads per sample. Sorted cells were lysed in RLT buffer, and RNA was extracted using DNase-treated RNeasy Micro or Mini kits according to cell number. Each cell subset was processed separately to prevent cross-contamination, with patient and healthy donor samples processed together. TCRB sequences were amplified from cDNA with the immunoSEQ multiplex PCR, producing 87-bp fragments spanning the CDR3 region. The amplicons were sequenced using the Illumina HiSeq platform. Per the source publication's procedure: Synthetic template baselines were used to correct PCR bias computationally, reads within Hamming distance 2 were collapsed together, and singletons that could not be merged were discarded. Reads were aligned against IMGT to assign V, D and J genes, CDR3 length and insertions or deletions at six rearrangement sites. Within each subset, clonotype counts were normalized to sorted cell number, and only after that were true diversity and Gini coefficients computed with the tcR R package. The overlap coefficient, calculated on TCRB nucleotide sequences, was used to measure repertoire sharing. As a proxy for the pre-selection repertoire, out-of-frame TCRB sequences from naive cells were analyzed. Entries here come from immuneACCESS through TCRdb and include only in-frame sequences with V and J called. Some clones fail to appear in such tables; in the studies checked, an unresolved V gene covers under half of the shortfall, and the cause of the remainder is unknown. For V, J and clone size, that table is used; D and trimming come from the DNA. Here the sample has under 300,000 clones; about a sixth occur a single time. Approximately 0.087% of the sample comes from the top ten.

Ends trimmed: V by 3 bases, J by 6 bases; bases unmatched to a gene: 5. Its CDR3 holds 14 amino acids, cysteine through phenylalanine. This entry keeps only the CDR3 DNA: 42 bases, framed from base 1. The germline V gene (reference sequence) supplies CDR1 LNHDA and CDR2 SQIVND. The full study reports these points: Naive, central memory and regulatory TCRB repertoires appeared more similar among patients than among healthy donors. Type 1 diabetes patients showed a moderate but significant shortening of TCRB CDR3 length in all four CD4+ subsets. PCR may preferentially amplify shorter templates, but because patient and control samples were amplified and corrected together, any resulting skew would affect both groups equally. Because cDNA was sequenced instead of genomic DNA, highly expressing activated cells could be over-represented, though the groups showed no difference in activation or CD3 levels. Only small numbers of individuals were included in the HLA sub-analyses, which left unresolved whether HLA type had any influence on TCRB rearrangement. At VDJ recombination sites, type 1 diabetes patients had fewer insertions and more deleted nucleotides, which implies abnormalities in thymic rearrangement.

Each donor gave one peripheral blood draw, averaging approximately 110 mL, which was collected into heparinised tubes. A BD FACSAria II and a panel including CD45RO, CCR7, CD25, CD127, CD95 and CD27 were used to sort naive, central memory, regulatory and stem cell-like memory CD4+ T cells. All sorted populations exceeded 95% purity. PBMCs were isolated immediately by Lymphoprep density gradient centrifugation and stained directly without culture. To minimize batch effects, samples were stained and sorted in pairs, one healthy donor with one patient per experiment. The receptor's source is a young man with type 1 diabetes. Sequenced input: naive CD4+ T cells from blood. This sample's cell subset or site label indicates: true naive CD4+ T cells. The chain uses TRBV19 and TRBJ2-7; TRBD2 lines up with 10 middle nucleotides. The DNA sequence reads TGTGCCAGTAGTATGTGGACTAGCGGACCCGAGCAGTACTTC. This is translated as CASSMWTSGPEQYF.